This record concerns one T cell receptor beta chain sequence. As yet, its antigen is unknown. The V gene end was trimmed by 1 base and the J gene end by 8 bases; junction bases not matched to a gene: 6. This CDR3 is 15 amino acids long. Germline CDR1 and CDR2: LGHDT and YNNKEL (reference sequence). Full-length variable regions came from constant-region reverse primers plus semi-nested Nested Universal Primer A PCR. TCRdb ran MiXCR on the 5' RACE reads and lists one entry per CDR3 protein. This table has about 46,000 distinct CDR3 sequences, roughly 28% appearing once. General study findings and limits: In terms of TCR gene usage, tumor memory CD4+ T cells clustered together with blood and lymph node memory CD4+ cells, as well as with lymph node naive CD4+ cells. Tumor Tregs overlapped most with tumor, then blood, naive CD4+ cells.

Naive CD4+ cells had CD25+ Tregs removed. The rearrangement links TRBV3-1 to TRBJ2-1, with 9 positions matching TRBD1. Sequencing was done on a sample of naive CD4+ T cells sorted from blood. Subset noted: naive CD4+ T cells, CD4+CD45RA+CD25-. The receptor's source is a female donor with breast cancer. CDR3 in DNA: TGTGCCAGCAGCCAAGGGACAGGGGTTTCGGATGAGCAGTTCTTC. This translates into CASSQGTGVSDEQFF.